The 11 T cell receptor beta chains in this list originate from one sample, sequenced in a study of shared clonotypes between healthy human individuals (dated by TCRdb to the early 2020s). The library was prepared using the immunoSEQ multiplex PCR assay. Held by TCRdb, this immuneACCESS table contains in-frame sequences only and omits some clones. Under half of the omission traces to an unresolved V gene where checked; the cause of the rest is unknown. This sample has about 980,000 clones in its table, and more than 75% of those were observed once. The ten largest clones represent roughly 1.5% of the sample. Sequenced sample: memory CD4+ T cells sorted from blood. Read against the paper, the sample's cell subset or site label means: CD45RA-negative fraction. The receptor set was obtained from a young man in good health.

The genes are TRBV5-4 and TRBJ1-2, with a tentative D call TRBD1 (5 bases). Trimming removed 4 bases from V and 10 bases from J, with 23 bases in between. Germline values: CDR1 SGHNT, CDR2 YYREEE (reference sequence). The CDR3 sequence is 15 residues long. The CDR3 bases are TGTGCCAGCAGCGCCCGGTCCTCCGGGACGCGGGCCTACACCTTC. Protein: CASSARSSGTRAYTF.

The chain links TRBV9 to TRBJ1-3; D gene uncertain. The germline V gene has CDR1 SGDLS and CDR2 YYNGEE. The CDR3 loop spans 17 amino acids. Deletions cut 2 bases from V and 0 bases from J, with 15 bases between. The CDR3 region is CASSVTDPGFSGNTIYF. In DNA form, the CDR3 reads TGTGCCAGCAGCGTGACGGACCCCGGCTTCTCTGGAAACACCATATATTTT.

This clone was seen a single time. The chain is built from TRBV2 and TRBJ2-3, with TRBD2 identical over 8 bases. Germline V gives CDR1 SNHLY, CDR2 FYNNEI. Trimming at V came to 3 bases and at J to 6 bases, leaving 11 bases not matched to a gene. The CDR3 contains 16 residues. CDR3 sequence: CASSDRGSGVADTQYF. CDR3 DNA: TGTGCCAGCAGTGATCGGGGTAGCGGGGTGGCTGATACGCAGTATTTT.

The chain recombines TRBV12-5 with TRBJ2-5, with D possibly being TRBD2 (6 bases). V lost 3 bases to trimming and J lost 3 bases, with 8 bases between them. Germline CDR1 reads LGHNT; CDR2 reads FRNRAP. The CDR3 is made up of 13 amino acids. Here the CDR3 DNA reads TGTGCTAGTGGTTTATGGGGGGAAGAGACCCAGTACTTC. Translated: CASGLWGEETQYF.

This clone turned up a few times. The V call is TRBV2, the J call TRBJ2-3; 7 bases map to TRBD1. V shed 2 bases, J shed 2 bases, and the junction held 4 bases outside the gene matches. The CDR3 runs 15 residues. Germline V lookup: CDR1 SNHLY, CDR2 FYNNEI. CDR3 sequence reads: CASSEPGQSTDTQYF. DNA of the CDR3: TGTGCCAGCAGTGAACCGGGACAGTCCACAGATACGCAGTATTTT.

This chain joins TRBV28 and TRBJ2-1, with 7 bases identical to TRBD2. CDR1 and CDR2 from the germline V gene are MDHEN and SYDVKM. V shed 4 bases and J 0 bases; nucleotides not matched to a gene: 9. The CDR3 totals 17 residues. CDR3 sequence (DNA): TGTGCCAGCAGTTCCCAGCCCGGGGGGAGCTCCTACAATGAGCAGTTCTTC. This codes for CASSSQPGGSSYNEQFF.

The chain is built from TRBV5-1 and TRBJ2-1; 11 bases map to TRBD2. This CDR3 spans 15 amino acids. After removal of 4 bases from V and 7 bases from J, the junction contained 7 bases not matched to a gene. The germline V gene encodes CDR1 SGHRS and CDR2 YFSETQ. The CDR3 DNA is TGCGCCAGCAGCCAACTAGCGGGGGCTTTAAATGAGCAGTTCTTC. Protein product: CASSQLAGALNEQFF.

V and J are TRBV30 and TRBJ1-3, with a tentative D call TRBD1 (6 bases). Between the trimmed V and J ends, which lost 0 bases and 10 bases, there was a span of 22 bases. The length of the CDR3 is 16 residues. CDR1 is GTSNPN, CDR2 SVGIG, per germline (reference sequence). This chain's CDR3 is CAWSVGLQGRLSTIYF. In DNA form, the CDR3 reads TGTGCCTGGAGTGTAGGGTTACAGGGCCGTCTTTCGACCATATATTTT. The full variable domain, completed using reference TRBV30 and TRBJ1-3, is SQTIHQWPATLVQPVGSPLSLECTVEGTSNPNLYWYRQAAGRGLQLLFYSVGIGQISSEVPQNLSASRPQDRQFILSSKKLLLSDSGFYLCAWSVGLQGRLSTIYFGEGSWLTVV.

The J gene is TRBJ2-3, the V gene TRBV7-2; TRBD2 agrees at 7 bases. Germline V gives CDR1 SGHTA, CDR2 FQGNSA. J was trimmed by 0 bases and V by 5 bases; bases with no gene match: 5. This CDR3 region has 15 residues. For the CDR3, the DNA is TGTGCCAGCAGCCCTAGCGGTATTAGCACAGATACGCAGTATTTT. Translation: CASSPSGISTDTQYF.

Of note for this clone: This same CDR3 is encoded by further DNA sequences in the sample. J is TRBJ1-2 and V is TRBV12-5; a possible D gene is TRBD1 (5 bases). Germline CDR1 and CDR2: LGHNT and FRNRAP. Trimming stripped 1 base from V and 5 bases from J, with 5 bases between. The CDR3 spans 12 residues. CDR3 bases: TGTGCTAGTGGTTTGGGGGGGTATGGCTACACCTTC. Its translation is CASGLGGYGYTF. Full variable domain (outside the CDR3, taken from reference TRBV12-5 and TRBJ1-2): DARVTQTPRHKVTEMGQEVTMRCQPILGHNTVFWYRQTMMQGLELLAYFRNRAPLDDSGMPKDRFSAEMPDATLATLKIQPSEPRDSAVYFCASGLGGYGYTFGSGTRLTVV.

The chain is built from TRBV4-3 and TRBJ1-6; D call uncertain. V dropped 0 bases and J dropped 10 bases, with 7 bases sitting between them. Germline CDR1 is LGHNA and CDR2 is YSLEER. CDR3 length equals 13 residues. The CDR3 DNA reads TGCGCCAGCAGCCAAGAGGGTGGATCACCCCTCCACTTT. Translation: CASSQEGGSPLHF.